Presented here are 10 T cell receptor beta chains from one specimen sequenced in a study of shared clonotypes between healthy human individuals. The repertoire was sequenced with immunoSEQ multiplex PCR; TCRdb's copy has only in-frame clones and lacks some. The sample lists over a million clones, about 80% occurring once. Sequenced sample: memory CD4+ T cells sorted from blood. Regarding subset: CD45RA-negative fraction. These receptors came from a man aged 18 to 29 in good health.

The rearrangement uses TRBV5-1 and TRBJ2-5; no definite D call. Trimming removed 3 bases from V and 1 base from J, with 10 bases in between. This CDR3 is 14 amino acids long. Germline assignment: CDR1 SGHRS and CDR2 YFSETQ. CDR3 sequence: CASSSRTTQETQYF. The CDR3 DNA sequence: TGCGCCAGCAGCTCCCGCACTACCCAAGAGACCCAGTACTTC.

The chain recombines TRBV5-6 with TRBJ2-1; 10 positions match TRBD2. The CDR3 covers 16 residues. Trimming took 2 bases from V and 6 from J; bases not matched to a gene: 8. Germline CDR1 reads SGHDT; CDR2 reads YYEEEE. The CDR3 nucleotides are TGTGCCAGCAGCTTAGGTCGAGCTAGCGGGAGCAATGAGCAGTTCTTC. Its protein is CASSLGRASGSNEQFF.

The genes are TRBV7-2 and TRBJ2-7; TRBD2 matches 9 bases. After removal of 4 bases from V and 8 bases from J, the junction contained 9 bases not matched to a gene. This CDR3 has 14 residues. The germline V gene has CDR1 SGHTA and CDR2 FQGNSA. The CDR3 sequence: CASSSNSGSRQQYF. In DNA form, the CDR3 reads TGTGCCAGCAGCTCGAATAGCGGGAGTCGACAGCAGTACTTC.

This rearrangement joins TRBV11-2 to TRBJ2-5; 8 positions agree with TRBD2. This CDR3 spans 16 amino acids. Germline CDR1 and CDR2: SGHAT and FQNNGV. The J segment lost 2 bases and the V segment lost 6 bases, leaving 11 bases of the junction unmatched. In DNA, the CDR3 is TGTGCCAGCAGTTTGGGACGGGGGGGGCTTCAAGAGACCCAGTACTTC. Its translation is CASSLGRGGLQETQYF.

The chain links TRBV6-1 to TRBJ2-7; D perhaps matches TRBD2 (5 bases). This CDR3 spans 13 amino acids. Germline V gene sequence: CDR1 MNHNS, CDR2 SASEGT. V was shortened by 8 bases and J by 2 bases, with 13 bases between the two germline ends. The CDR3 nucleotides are TGTGCCAGCGCCACGGTCGGGGCCTACGAGCAGTACTTC. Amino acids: CASATVGAYEQYF.

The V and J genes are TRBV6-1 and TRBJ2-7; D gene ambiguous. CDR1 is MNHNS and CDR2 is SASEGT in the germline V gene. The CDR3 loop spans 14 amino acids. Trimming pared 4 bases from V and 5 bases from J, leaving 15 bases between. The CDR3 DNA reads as TGTGCCAGCAGTGGATTAGGCCTACGGGACGAGCAGTACTTC. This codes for CASSGLGLRDEQYF.

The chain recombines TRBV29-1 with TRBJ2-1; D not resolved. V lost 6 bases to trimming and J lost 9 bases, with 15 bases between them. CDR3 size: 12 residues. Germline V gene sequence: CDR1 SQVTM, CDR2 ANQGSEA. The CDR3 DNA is TGCAGCGTGGCCCCTATGGCGGCTGAGCAGTTCTTC. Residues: CSVAPMAAEQFF.

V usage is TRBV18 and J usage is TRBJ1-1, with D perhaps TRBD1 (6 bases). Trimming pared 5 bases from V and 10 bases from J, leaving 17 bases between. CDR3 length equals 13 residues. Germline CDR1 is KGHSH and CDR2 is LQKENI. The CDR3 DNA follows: TGTGCCAGCTCAAAGGGGGACCGGATGGGAGCTTTCTTT. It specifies CASSKGDRMGAFF.

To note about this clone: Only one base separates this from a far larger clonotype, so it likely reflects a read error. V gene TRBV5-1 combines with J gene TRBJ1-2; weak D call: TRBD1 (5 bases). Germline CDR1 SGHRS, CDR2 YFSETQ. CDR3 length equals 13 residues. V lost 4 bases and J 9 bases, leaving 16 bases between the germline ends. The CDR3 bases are TGCGCCAGCAGCACCGCGACAGCCACCAGCTACACCTTC. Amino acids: CASSTATATSYTF.

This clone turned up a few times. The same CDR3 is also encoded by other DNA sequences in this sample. The CDR3 sequence is CASSLGDSGNTIYF. The CDR3 DNA reads TGCGCCAGCAGCTTGGGGGACAGTGGAAACACCATATATTTT. The rearrangement joins TRBV5-1 to TRBJ1-3, with 7 bases matching TRBD1. V dropped 0 bases and J dropped 3; count of bases not matched to a gene: 0. The CDR3 contains 14 residues. Per germline, CDR1 SGHRS and CDR2 YFSETQ.